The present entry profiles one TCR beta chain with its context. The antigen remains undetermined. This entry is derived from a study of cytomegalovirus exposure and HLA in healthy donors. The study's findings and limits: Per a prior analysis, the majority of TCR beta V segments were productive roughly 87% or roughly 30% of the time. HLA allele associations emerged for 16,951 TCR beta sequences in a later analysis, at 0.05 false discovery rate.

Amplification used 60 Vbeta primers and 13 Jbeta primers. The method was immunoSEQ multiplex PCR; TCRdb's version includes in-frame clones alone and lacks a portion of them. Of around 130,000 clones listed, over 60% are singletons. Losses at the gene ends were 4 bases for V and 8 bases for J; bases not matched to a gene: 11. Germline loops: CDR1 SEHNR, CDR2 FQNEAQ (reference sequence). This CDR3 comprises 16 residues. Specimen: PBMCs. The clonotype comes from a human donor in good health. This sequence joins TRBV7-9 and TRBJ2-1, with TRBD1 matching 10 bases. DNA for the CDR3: TGTGCCAGCAGCTCGACCTTCGGACAGGGGGTGGATGAGCAGTTCTTC. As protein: CASSSTFGQGVDEQFF.